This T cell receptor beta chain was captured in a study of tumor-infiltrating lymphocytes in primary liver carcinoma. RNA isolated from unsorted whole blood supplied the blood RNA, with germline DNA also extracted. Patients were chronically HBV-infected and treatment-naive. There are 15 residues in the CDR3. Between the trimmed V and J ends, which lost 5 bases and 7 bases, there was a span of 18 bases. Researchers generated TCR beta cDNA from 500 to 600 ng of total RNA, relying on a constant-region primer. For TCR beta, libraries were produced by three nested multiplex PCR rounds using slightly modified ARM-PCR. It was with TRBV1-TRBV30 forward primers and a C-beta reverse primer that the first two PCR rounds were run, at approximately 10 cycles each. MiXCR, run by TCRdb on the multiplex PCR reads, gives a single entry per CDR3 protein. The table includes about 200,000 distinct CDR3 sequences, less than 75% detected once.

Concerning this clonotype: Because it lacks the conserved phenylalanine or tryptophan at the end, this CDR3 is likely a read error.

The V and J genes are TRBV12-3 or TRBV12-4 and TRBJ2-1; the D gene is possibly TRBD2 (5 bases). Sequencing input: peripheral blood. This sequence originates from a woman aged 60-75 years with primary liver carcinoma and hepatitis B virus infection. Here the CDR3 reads CASSLLASSLNEQFI. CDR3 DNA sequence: TGTGCCAGCAGTCTCCTGGCTAGCAGCCTTAATGAGCAGTTCATC.